Listed below are T cell receptor beta chains from one sample, sequenced in a study of identical twins. TCRdb recomputed calls from the 5' RACE reads with MiXCR, one row per CDR3 protein. The profile shows 600,000 to 850,000 distinct CDR3 sequences, 15% to 20% of them singletons. Separately, the same data were catalogued under a study of T cells expressing NK-cell markers.

What was sequenced was PBMCs. The origin of the receptors is a woman aged 18-29 years in good health. The CDR3 runs from the conserved cysteine through the conserved F or W. D genes are given only for firm matches. Clone sizes are given selectively: once, few, many, or a class where the clone is expanded.

d_gene	abundance	v_gene	j_gene	CDR3nt	CDR3aa
NA	NA	TRBV3-1	TRBJ2-5	TGTGCCAGCAGCCAAGTTGCAGAGACCCAGTACTTC	CASSQVAETQYF
NA	few	TRBV2	TRBJ2-7	TGTGCCAGCAGTGAGGGAAGAAACGTCATCTACGAGCAGTACTTC	CASSEGRNVIYEQYF
NA	NA	TRBV6-1	TRBJ2-5	TGTGCCAGCAGAGGCCCTTTGGGCGTAGAGACCCAGTACTTC	CASRGPLGVETQYF
TRBD2	few	TRBV7-2	TRBJ2-1	TGTGCCAGCAGCTTAGTAGGGCTAGCGGGGGCCAATGAGCAGTTCTTC	CASSLVGLAGANEQFF
NA	many	TRBV12-5	TRBJ2-7	TGTGCTAGCGATGGATTAGGGGGCTACGAGCAGTACTTC	CASDGLGGYEQYF
TRBD1	NA	TRBV9	TRBJ2-1	TGTGCCAGCAGCGTGAGACAGGGCTACAATGAGCAGTTCTTC	CASSVRQGYNEQFF
TRBD2	NA	TRBV11-3	TRBJ2-7	TGTGCCAGCAGCCTGACTAGCGGGGCAGATTACGAGCAGTACTTC	CASSLTSGADYEQYF
TRBD2	NA	TRBV6-1	TRBJ2-7	TGTGCCAGCAGCCCGCGTAGCGGGAGGGACATTGTCGAGCAGTACTTC	CASSPRSGRDIVEQYF
NA	NA	TRBV11-2	TRBJ2-7	TGTGCCAGCAGCTTCAGTGACAGTAGCTCCTACGAGCAGTACTTC	CASSFSDSSSYEQYF
NA	NA	TRBV6-1	TRBJ2-7	TGTGCCAGCTCCATGAGGGGTACTGCCTACGAGCAGTACTTC	CASSMRGTAYEQYF
NA	few	TRBV6-1	TRBJ2-2	TGTGCCAGCAGGGCCGGACCATACACCGGGGAGCTGTTTTTT	CASRAGPYTGELFF
TRBD2	NA	TRBV20-1	TRBJ2-7	TGCAGTGCTAGATGGGCGGGAGTTTCCGAGCAGTACTTC	CSARWAGVSEQYF
NA	NA	TRBV20-1	TRBJ1-1	TGCAGTACCATCCCGGTGCACACTGAAGCTTTCTTT	CSTIPVHTEAFF
NA	NA	TRBV12-3/TRBV12-4	TRBJ2-7	TGTGCCGGCTCATTCGGACCGCGCTACGAGCAGTACTTC	CAGSFGPRYEQYF
NA	many	TRBV12-3/TRBV12-4	TRBJ2-7	TGTGCCAGCAGTTTATCCTTCGAGCAGTACTTC	CASSLSFEQYF
NA	NA	TRBV5-1	TRBJ1-3	TGCGCCAGCAGCTCGACGGGAGATGGAAACACCATATATTTT	CASSSTGDGNTIYF
TRBD2	NA	TRBV7-8	TRBJ2-3	TGTGCCAGCAGCTTTGAGGGAGGGCCACCTAGGGATACGCAGTATTTT	CASSFEGGPPRDTQYF
NA	NA	TRBV7-2	TRBJ2-5	TGTGCCAGCAGCCGATTCGGGGGAGAAGAGACCCAGTACTTC	CASSRFGGEETQYF
TRBD1	NA	TRBV6-5	TRBJ2-7	TGTGCCAGCAGTTACAGCGGCAGGGGGAGCTCCTACGAGCAGTACTTC	CASSYSGRGSSYEQYF
NA	few	TRBV12-3/TRBV12-4	TRBJ2-1	TGTGCCAGCAGCCAAGTTACCAATGAGCAGTTCTTC	CASSQVTNEQFF
TRBD1	NA	TRBV18	TRBJ2-7	TGTGCCAGCTCTTCTGGACAGGGTGGGCGAAACGAGCAGTACTTC	CASSSGQGGRNEQYF
NA	few	TRBV20-1	TRBJ1-1	TGCAGTGCTCTCCGGGCCCGCTCTACCCCTGAAGCTTTCTTT	CSALRARSTPEAFF
NA	NA	TRBV7-8	TRBJ2-1	TGTGCCAGCAGCTTAAGGGGGGGACGGAGTCACAATGAGCTGTTCTTC	CASSLRGGRSHNELFF